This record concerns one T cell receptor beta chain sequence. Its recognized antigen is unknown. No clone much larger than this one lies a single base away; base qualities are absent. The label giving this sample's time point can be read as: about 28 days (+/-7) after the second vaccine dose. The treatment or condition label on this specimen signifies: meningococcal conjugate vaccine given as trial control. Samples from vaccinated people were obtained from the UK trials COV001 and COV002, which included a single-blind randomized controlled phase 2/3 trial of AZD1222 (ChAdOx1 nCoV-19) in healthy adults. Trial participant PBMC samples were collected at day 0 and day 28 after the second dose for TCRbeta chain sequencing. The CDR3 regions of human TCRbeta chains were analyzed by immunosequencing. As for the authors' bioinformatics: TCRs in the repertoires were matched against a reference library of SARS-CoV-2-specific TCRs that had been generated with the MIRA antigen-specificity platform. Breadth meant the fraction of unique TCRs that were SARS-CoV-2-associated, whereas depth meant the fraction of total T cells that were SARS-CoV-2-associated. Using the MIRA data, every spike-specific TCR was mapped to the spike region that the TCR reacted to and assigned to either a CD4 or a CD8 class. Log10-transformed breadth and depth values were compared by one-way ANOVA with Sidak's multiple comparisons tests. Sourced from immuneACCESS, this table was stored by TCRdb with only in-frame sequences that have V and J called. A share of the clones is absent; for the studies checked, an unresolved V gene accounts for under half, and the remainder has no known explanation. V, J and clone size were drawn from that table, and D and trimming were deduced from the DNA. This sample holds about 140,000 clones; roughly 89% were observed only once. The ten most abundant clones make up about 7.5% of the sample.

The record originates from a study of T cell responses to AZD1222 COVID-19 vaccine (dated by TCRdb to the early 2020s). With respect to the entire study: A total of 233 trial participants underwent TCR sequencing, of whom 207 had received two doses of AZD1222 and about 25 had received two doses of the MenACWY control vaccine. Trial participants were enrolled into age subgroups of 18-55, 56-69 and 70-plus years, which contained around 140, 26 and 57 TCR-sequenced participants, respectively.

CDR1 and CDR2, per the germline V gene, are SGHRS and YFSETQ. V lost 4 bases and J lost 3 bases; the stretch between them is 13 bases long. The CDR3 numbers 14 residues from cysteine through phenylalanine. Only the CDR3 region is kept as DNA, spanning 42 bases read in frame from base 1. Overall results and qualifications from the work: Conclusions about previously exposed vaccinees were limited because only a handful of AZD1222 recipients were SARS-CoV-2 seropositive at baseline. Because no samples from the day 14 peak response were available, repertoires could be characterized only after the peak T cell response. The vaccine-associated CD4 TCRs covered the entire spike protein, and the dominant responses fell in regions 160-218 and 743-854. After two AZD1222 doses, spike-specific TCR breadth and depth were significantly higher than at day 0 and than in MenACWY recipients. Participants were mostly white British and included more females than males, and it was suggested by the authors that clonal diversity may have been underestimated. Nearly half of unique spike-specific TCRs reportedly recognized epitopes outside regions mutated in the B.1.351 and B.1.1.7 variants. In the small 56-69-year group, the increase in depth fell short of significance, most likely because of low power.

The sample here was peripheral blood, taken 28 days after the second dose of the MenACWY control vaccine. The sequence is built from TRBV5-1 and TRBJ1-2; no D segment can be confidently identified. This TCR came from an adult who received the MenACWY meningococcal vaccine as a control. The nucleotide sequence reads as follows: TGCGCCAGCAGCCCGGCTGGGGATTACTATGGCTACACCTTC. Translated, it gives CASSPAGDYYGYTF.